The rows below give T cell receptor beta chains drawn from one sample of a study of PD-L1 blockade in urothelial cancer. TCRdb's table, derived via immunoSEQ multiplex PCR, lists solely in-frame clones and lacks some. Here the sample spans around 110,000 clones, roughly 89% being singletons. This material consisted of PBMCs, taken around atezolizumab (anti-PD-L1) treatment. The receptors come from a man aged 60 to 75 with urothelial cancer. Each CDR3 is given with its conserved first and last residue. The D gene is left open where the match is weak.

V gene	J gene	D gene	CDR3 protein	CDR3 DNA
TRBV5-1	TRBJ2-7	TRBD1	CASSGRGQGGNEQYF	TGCGCCAGCAGCGGGCGAGGACAGGGGGGGAACGAGCAGTACTTC
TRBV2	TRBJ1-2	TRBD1	CASTTQGTQANYGYTF	TGTGCCAGCACCACACAGGGGACCCAAGCTAACTATGGCTACACCTTC
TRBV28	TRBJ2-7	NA	CASKPRGEYEQYF	TGTGCCAGCAAGCCTCGTGGTGAATACGAGCAGTACTTC
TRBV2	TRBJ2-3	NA	CASRSEHTDTQYF	TGTGCCAGCAGATCGGAGCACACAGATACGCAGTATTTT
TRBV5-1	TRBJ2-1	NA	CASSLARQDEQFF	TGCGCCAGCAGCTTGGCCCGACAGGATGAGCAGTTCTTC
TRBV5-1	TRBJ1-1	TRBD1	CASSSDRGYTEAFF	TGCGCCAGCAGCTCGGACAGGGGTTACACTGAAGCTTTCTTT
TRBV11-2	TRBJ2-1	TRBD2	CASSLGVGSGGRTGQFF	TGTGCCAGCAGCTTAGGTGTCGGGAGCGGGGGGCGCACGGGGCAGTTCTTC
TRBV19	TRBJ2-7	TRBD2	CASSIDRGREDLGQYF	TGTGCCAGTAGTATAGATCGCGGGCGGGAGGACCTGGGGCAGTACTTC
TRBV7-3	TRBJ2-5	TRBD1	CASSDRDSPEETQYF	TGTGCCAGCAGCGACCGGGACAGCCCCGAGGAGACCCAGTACTTC
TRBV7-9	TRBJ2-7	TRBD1	CASSLGRGQGTYEQYF	TGTGCCAGCAGCTTAGGTAGGGGACAGGGGACCTACGAGCAGTACTTC
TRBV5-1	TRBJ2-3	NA	CASSLASGSGTDTQYF	TGCGCCAGCAGCTTGGCCTCAGGGTCAGGCACAGATACGCAGTATTTT
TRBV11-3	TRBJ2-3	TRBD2	CASTNAGGRTDTQYF	TGTGCCAGCACCAACGCGGGGGGAAGGACAGATACGCAGTATTTT